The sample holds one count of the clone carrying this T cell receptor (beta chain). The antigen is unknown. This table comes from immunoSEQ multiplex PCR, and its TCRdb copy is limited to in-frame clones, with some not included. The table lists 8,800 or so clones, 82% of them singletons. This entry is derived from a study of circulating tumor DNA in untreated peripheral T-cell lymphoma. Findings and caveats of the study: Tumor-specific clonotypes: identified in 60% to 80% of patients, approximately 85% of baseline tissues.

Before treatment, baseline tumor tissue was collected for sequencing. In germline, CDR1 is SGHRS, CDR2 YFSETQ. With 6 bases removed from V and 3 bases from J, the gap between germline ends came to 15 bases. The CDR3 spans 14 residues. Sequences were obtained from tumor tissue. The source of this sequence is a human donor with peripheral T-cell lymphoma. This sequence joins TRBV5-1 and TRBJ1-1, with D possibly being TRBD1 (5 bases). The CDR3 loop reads CASTLGGGYTEAFF. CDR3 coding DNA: TGCGCCAGCACCCTCGGGGGAGGGTACACTGAAGCTTTCTTT.